These T cell receptor beta chains were read from a single sample in a study of T cell changes during pregnancy in multiple sclerosis. Data came from immunoSEQ multiplex PCR; TCRdb stores just in-frame clones and leaves some out. The sample includes about 85,000 clones, 91% of them seen just once. The material was peripheral blood, obtained in the first trimester of pregnancy. The source of these receptors is a female donor with multiple sclerosis, enrolled in a pregnancy study. Each CDR3 is given with its conserved first and last residue. The D gene is left open where the match is weak. Expanded clones get a size class; other rows say once, few or many, or leave the size out.

>14|TRBV9|NA|TRBJ1-4|TRBD1
TGTGCCAGCAGCGTGGATACCGACAGGGTTCAACTGTTTTTT
CASSVDTDRVQLFF
>17|TRBV7-9|NA|TRBJ2-2|NA
TGTGCCAGCAGCCAAATTCCCGGGACTTCGAACACCGGGGAGCTGTTTTTT
CASSQIPGTSNTGELFF
>14|TRBV7-2|NA|TRBJ2-1|TRBD2
TGTGCCAGCAGCGGGGGGGTTGGGTACAATGAGCAGTTCTTC
CASSGGVGYNEQFF
>19|TRBV4-1|once|TRBJ1-6|NA
TGCGCCAGCAGCCAAGGGGCGTCGAAATATGGCTCCTATAATTCACCCCTCCACTTT
CASSQGASKYGSYNSPLHF
>14|TRBV5-5|NA|TRBJ1-2|NA
TGTGCCAGCAGCTTGGCGGGAGGGAGGGGGAGCTACACCTTC
CASSLAGGRGSYTF
>17|TRBV5-1|NA|TRBJ2-3|TRBD2
TGCGCCAGCAGCTTTGGTCCAGGGAGGGATGTCACAGATACGCAGTATTTT
CASSFGPGRDVTDTQYF
>13|TRBV19|NA|TRBJ2-1|NA
TGTGCCAGTAGTATACGAGTGTACAATGAGCAGTTCTTC
CASSIRVYNEQFF
>14|TRBV6-6|NA|TRBJ2-7|NA
TGTGCCAGCAGTCCCAGGGTTCGTGGCTACGAGCAGTACTTC
CASSPRVRGYEQYF
>14|TRBV11-2|once|TRBJ2-7|TRBD1
TGTGCCAGCAGCTTGACAGGGCCGAGTTCCGAGCAGTACTTC
CASSLTGPSSEQYF
>16|TRBV7-9|NA|TRBJ2-1|TRBD2
TGTGCCAGCACCATCGCGGTAGCGGGGGGGCTCAATGAGCAGTTCTTC
CASTIAVAGGLNEQFF
>15|TRBV5-1|NA|TRBJ2-1|NA
TGCGCCAGCAGCCAACGGACTGGCTCCTACAATGAGCAGTTCTTC
CASSQRTGSYNEQFF
>16|TRBV7-9|NA|TRBJ1-1|TRBD1
TGTGCCAGCAGCCCCGGACAGGGGGAGAGAAACACTGAAGCTTTCTTT
CASSPGQGERNTEAFF
>15|TRBV9|NA|TRBJ1-3|TRBD1
TGTGCCAGCAGCGGGAAACAGGGGGAAAGAAACACCATATATTTT
CASSGKQGERNTIYF
>15|TRBV7-6|NA|TRBJ2-7|TRBD1
TGTGCCAGCAGCTTAGAGGGGGCAGGTATCAACGAGCAGTACTTC
CASSLEGAGINEQYF
>15|TRBV11-2|NA|TRBJ2-5|TRBD2
TGTGCCAGCAGCTTTTTGGGACTAGGCCAAGAGACCCAGTACTTC
CASSFLGLGQETQYF
>15|TRBV4-2|few|TRBJ2-7|TRBD2
TGTGCCAGCAGCCACCCTAGCGGGAGAGTCTACGAGCAGTACTTC
CASSHPSGRVYEQYF
>15|TRBV15|NA|TRBJ2-3|TRBD1
TGTGCCACCAGCAGACAGGGGGATGCAACAGATACGCAGTATTTT
CATSRQGDATDTQYF
>13|TRBV6-4|NA|TRBJ2-2|NA
TGTGCCAGCAGTCCCAGGGAGGCCGGGGAGCTGTTTTTT
CASSPREAGELFF
>15|TRBV2|NA|TRBJ2-7|TRBD2
TGTGCCAGCAGTGAAGCGAAAGCGGGGGGCGTGGAGCAGTACTTC
CASSEAKAGGVEQYF
>13|TRBV19|NA|TRBJ1-3|NA
TGTGCCAGTAGGCTATCCTCTGGAAACACCATATATTTT
CASRLSSGNTIYF
>14|TRBV6-6|NA|TRBJ1-4|TRBD1
TGTGCCAGCAGCCAAGACAGGGTTATTGGAAAACTGTTTTTT
CASSQDRVIGKLFF
>15|TRBV6-5|NA|TRBJ1-3|NA
TGTGCCAGCAGTTATAACAGGGACTCTGGAAACACCATATATTTT
CASSYNRDSGNTIYF
>15|TRBV6-5|NA|TRBJ1-6|NA
TGTGCCAGCAGTTACTCGATACGGGGAAATTCACCCCTCCACTTT
CASSYSIRGNSPLHF
>17|TRBV11-2|NA|TRBJ1-3|NA
TGTGCCAGCAGCTTAGATTCGGGGGGGCTAACTGGAAACACCATATATTTT
CASSLDSGGLTGNTIYF
>16|TRBV7-9|NA|TRBJ2-2|NA
TGTGCCAGCAGCTTAGTGGCGGGGCTTGACACCGGGGAGCTGTTTTTT
CASSLVAGLDTGELFF
>15|TRBV19|NA|TRBJ2-5|TRBD2
TGTGCCAGCTCTAAAGGGACTAGCGGGTGGGGCGGCCAGTACTTC
CASSKGTSGWGGQYF
>14|TRBV27|NA|TRBJ2-7|TRBD2
TGTGCCAGCAGTCAGAGGACTAGCGGGGGGAAGCAGTACTTC
CASSQRTSGGKQYF
>16|TRBV5-1|NA|TRBJ2-3|NA
TGCGCCAGCAGCTTGGGGTCGGGCGGGTACACAGATACGCAGTATTTT
CASSLGSGGYTDTQYF
>14|TRBV6-5|NA|TRBJ1-4|TRBD1
TGTGCCAGCAGCAGACAGGGAGTCTCGGAAAAACTGTTTTTT
CASSRQGVSEKLFF
>15|TRBV7-3|NA|TRBJ2-5|TRBD2
TGTGCCAGCAGCTCAGTCAGCGGGGGGTTCGAGACCCAGTACTTC
CASSSVSGGFETQYF
>16|TRBV5-4|NA|TRBJ2-5|NA
TGTGCCAGCAGCTTTTCACGCGGGGGCCTCCAAGAGACCCAGTACTTC
CASSFSRGGLQETQYF
>12|TRBV19|few|TRBJ1-2|NA
TGTGCCAGTAGTATACCAGGAGGTGGCTACACCTTC
CASSIPGGGYTF
>13|TRBV5-1|NA|TRBJ2-1|NA
TGCGCCAGCAGCGCCGCGCGGAGTGGTGAGCAGTTCTTC
CASSAARSGEQFF
>13|TRBV5-6|NA|TRBJ2-2|NA
TGTGCCAGCAGCTCGTACTTCACCGGGGAGCTGTTTTTT
CASSSYFTGELFF
>13|TRBV10-3|once|TRBJ2-7|TRBD1
TGTGCCATCTGGGGGACAGACTCCTACGAGCAGTACTTC
CAIWGTDSYEQYF
>16|TRBV29-1|NA|TRBJ2-1|NA
TGCAGCGTTGAACGATTTAGGAGGGGGGGGAACAATGAGCAGTTCTTC
CSVERFRRGGNNEQFF
>16|TRBV28|NA|TRBJ2-3|TRBD2
TGTGCCAGCAGTTTAGCGGGGGCGGGAGGGTTGGATACGCAGTATTTT
CASSLAGAGGLDTQYF
>13|TRBV7-2|NA|TRBJ2-7|NA
TGTGCCAGCAGCCGGGAGTTGAGAAACGAGCAGTACTTC
CASSRELRNEQYF
>15|TRBV27|NA|TRBJ2-2|TRBD1
TGTGCCAGCAGACCGACAGGGAAGAACACCGGGGAGCTGTTTTTT
CASRPTGKNTGELFF
>16|TRBV18|NA|TRBJ2-5|TRBD2
TGTGCCAGCTCACCACCGGGCCGGGGGGGGTCAGAGACCCAGTACTTC
CASSPPGRGGSETQYF
>15|TRBV5-1|NA|TRBJ2-5|NA
TGCGCCAGCAGCTTGGGTGGGACACCACAAGAGACCCAGTACTTC
CASSLGGTPQETQYF